Presented here are 14 T cell receptor beta chains from one specimen sequenced in a study of CD8 T cells in ankylosing spondylitis. TCRdb re-derived calls from the 5' RACE reads in MiXCR, one entry per CDR3 protein. The sample contains around 250,000 distinct CDR3 sequences, roughly 32% of which appear only once. The material sequenced was blood, either unsorted or a sorted T cell fraction (not recorded which). The receptors here all came from a male donor with ankylosing spondylitis or in good health (not recorded which).

This clonotype has a handful of counts. The rearrangement links TRBV12-3 or TRBV12-4 to TRBJ2-3; 8 bases line up with TRBD1. The CDR3 runs 15 residues. Trimming cost V 5 bases and J 5 bases; bases outside gene matches: 9. For the CDR3, the DNA is TGTGCCAGCAGTAATGACAGGGGTTCAAGAGATACGCAGTATTTT. Translated: CASSNDRGSRDTQYF.

CDR3 sequence (DNA): TGTGCCAGCAGCCGGGGGGGCTCCTACGAGCAGTACTTC. Translated: CASSRGGSYEQYF. The V gene is TRBV27, the J gene TRBJ2-7; TRBD2 matches 8 bases. With V trimmed by 6 bases and J by 0 bases, 1 base remained unmatched. The CDR3 length is 13 residues. The V gene's germline CDR1 is MNHEY and CDR2 SMNVEV (reference sequence).

This chain uses TRBV10-3 with TRBJ2-1, with D tentatively TRBD1 (6 bases). V lost 7 bases, J lost 8 bases, and 12 bases lay in between. The CDR3 runs 12 residues. Germline loops: CDR1 ENHRY, CDR2 SYGVKD. The CDR3 spells CAITEQGHEQFF. For the CDR3, the DNA is TGTGCCATCACTGAACAGGGACATGAGCAGTTCTTC.

The table lists this clonotype with a few counts. The chain couples TRBV6-1 to TRBJ2-5, with unresolved D. There are 15 residues in the CDR3. The V and J ends lost 2 bases and 5 bases respectively, with 15 bases between them. CDR1 and CDR2 (germline): MNHNS, SASEGT. The DNA for the CDR3 is TGTGCCAGCAGTGAACATCCGGCTATTAGCGAGACCCAGTACTTC. Its translation is CASSEHPAISETQYF.

The genes are TRBV24-1 and TRBJ2-1; D is undetermined. The germline CDR1 and CDR2 sequences are KGHDR and SFDVKD. Deletions cut 1 base from V and 0 bases from J, with 9 bases between. The length of the CDR3 is 16 residues. This chain's CDR3 is CATSDFGSASYNEQFF. In nucleotides, the CDR3 is TGTGCCACCAGTGATTTTGGGTCAGCCTCCTACAATGAGCAGTTCTTC.

This clonotype was picked up a small number of times. This chain connects TRBV5-6 to TRBJ2-4, with 10 bases identical to TRBD2. CDR1 and CDR2 from the germline V gene are SGHDT and YYEEEE. V was clipped by 7 bases and J by 3 bases; unmatched bases: 10. There are 16 residues in the CDR3. In nucleotides, the CDR3 is TGTGCCAGCGGAGATTGGGGACTAGCGAACAAAAACATTCAGTACTTC. This codes for CASGDWGLANKNIQYF. The entire variable domain, with the rest obtained from reference TRBV5-6 and TRBJ2-4, is as follows: DAGVTQSPTHLIKTRGQQVTLRCSPKSGHDTVSWYQQALGQGPQFIFQYYEEEERQRGNFPDRFSGHQFPNYSSELNVNALLLGDSALYLCASGDWGLANKNIQYFGAGTRLSVL.

This clonotype was seen a few times. The rearrangement uses TRBV11-2 and TRBJ2-3; D is uncertain. This CDR3 has 14 residues. The germline CDR1 and CDR2 sequences are SGHAT and FQNNGV. V dropped 1 base and J dropped 4 bases, with 9 bases sitting between them. This CDR3 reads CASSLAGFPDTQYF. For the CDR3, the DNA is TGTGCCAGCAGCTTAGCGGGCTTCCCAGATACGCAGTATTTT. The full variable domain, rest sourced from reference TRBV11-2 and TRBJ2-3, is EAGVAQSPRYKIIEKRQSVAFWCNPISGHATLYWYQQILGQGPKLLIQFQNNGVVDDSQLPKDRFSAERLKGVDSTLKIQPAKLEDSAVYLCASSLAGFPDTQYFGPGTRLTVL.

The rearrangement joins TRBV20-1 to TRBJ2-5; unclear D gene. The V and J ends lost 3 bases and 2 bases respectively, with 7 bases between them. CDR1 and CDR2 (germline): DFQATT, SNEGSKA (reference sequence). The CDR3 runs 12 residues. CDR3 in amino acids: CSASSTQETQYF. The CDR3 DNA sequence: TGCAGTGCTAGTTCGACTCAAGAGACCCAGTACTTC.

This clonotype was observed a few times. The chain is built from TRBV20-1 and TRBJ2-5; 9 bases are a match to TRBD2. In germline, CDR1 is DFQATT, CDR2 SNEGSKA (reference sequence). The V gene end was trimmed by 4 bases and the J gene end by 7 bases; junction bases not matched to a gene: 16. CDR3 length: 16 amino acids. CDR3 residues: CSANPALSGGTLTQYF. As DNA, the CDR3 is TGCAGTGCTAACCCCGCCCTCAGCGGGGGGACACTGACCCAGTACTTC.

In its sample, this clonotype was seen once. The chain's CDR3 is CASSEDLWTGGTDTQYF. As DNA, the CDR3 is TGTGCCAGCAGTGAAGACCTTTGGACAGGTGGTACAGATACGCAGTATTTT. The V call is TRBV6-4, the J call TRBJ2-3, with 7 bases matching TRBD1. CDR1 and CDR2 (germline): MRHNA, SNTAGT. This CDR3 comprises 17 residues. The trim removed 3 bases at V and 3 bases at J, leaving 12 bases unmatched.

This rearrangement joins TRBV5-1 to TRBJ2-5; D is unresolved. Trimming pared 5 bases from V and 3 bases from J, leaving 11 bases between. The CDR3 is 13 amino acids. Germline lookup yields CDR1 SGHRS and CDR2 YFSETQ. CDR3 protein: CASSRTAEETQYF. In nucleotides, the CDR3 is TGCGCCAGCAGTAGGACGGCGGAAGAGACCCAGTACTTC. The variable domain in full, completed from reference TRBV5-1 and TRBJ2-5, reads KAGVTQTPRYLIKTRGQQVTLSCSPISGHRSVSWYQQTPGQGLQFLFEYFSETQRNKGNFPGRFSGRQFSNSRSEMNVSTLELGDSALYLCASSRTAEETQYFGPGTRLLVL.

V is TRBV12-3 or TRBV12-4 and J is TRBJ1-2, with D hard to call. The V gene lost 3 bases and the J gene lost 5 bases, with 13 bases spanning the gap. CDR3 size: 14 residues. The CDR3 loop is CASSLGQSWYGYTF. The CDR3 DNA sequence: TGTGCCAGCAGTTTGGGTCAAAGCTGGTATGGCTACACCTTC.

The rearrangement links TRBV12-3 or TRBV12-4 to TRBJ2-7; weak D call: TRBD1 (5 bases). CDR3 length equals 12 residues. V lost 5 bases and J lost 4, with 9 bases in between. The CDR3 sequence is CASSHAGYEQYF. DNA of the CDR3: TGTGCCAGCAGTCACGCAGGGTACGAGCAGTACTTC.

The CDR3 DNA reads TGTGCCAGCAGCCGGACAGGGCGGTATCCCAACGTCGGGGGGACCACCGGGGAGCTGTTTTTT. Protein product: CASSRTGRYPNVGGTTGELFF. V and J are TRBV6-2 or TRBV6-3 and TRBJ2-2, with a possible D match to TRBD1 (8 bases). Trimming left V 6 bases short and J 4 bases short, with 33 bases between. From germline, CDR1 is MNHEY and CDR2 SVGEGT. CDR3 length: 21 amino acids.